This TCR beta chain derives from a study of control samples from healthy donors and cancer patients. Assay used: immunoSEQ multiplex PCR; TCRdb lists only in-frame clones, some missing. The sample includes 120,000 or so clones, around 87% seen only once; the top ten take about 2.9%. CDR3 length equals 15 residues. The germline V gene encodes CDR1 SGHDT and CDR2 YYEEEE. Germline trimming cut 4 bases from V and 4 bases from J; bases unmatched to any gene: 9. This TCR was recovered from a man aged 55 to 70 in good health. The sample comprised blood. This rearrangement joins TRBV5-6 to TRBJ1-1; 8 nucleotides line up with TRBD1. CDR3 region: CASSTGQGWGTEAFF. CDR3 bases: TGTGCCAGCAGCACTGGACAGGGTTGGGGCACTGAAGCTTTCTTT.